One sample yielded the 8 T cell receptor beta chains listed below, sequenced in a study of blood T cell repertoires in COVID-19. Produced via immunoSEQ multiplex PCR; TCRdb's table is partial and in-frame only. The sample comprises 150,000 or so clones, roughly 91% of which are singletons, and around 2.9% rests with the top ten. The sample consisted of peripheral blood. These receptors came from a man between 60 and 75 years old with active or convalescent COVID-19.

V gene TRBV28 combines with J gene TRBJ1-2, with TRBD1 as a possible D gene (6 bases). The length of the CDR3 is 14 residues. Germline values: CDR1 MDHEN, CDR2 SYDVKM. The germline V and J ends were trimmed by 6 bases and 7 bases, with 18 bases remaining between them. Here the CDR3 DNA reads TGTGCCAGCAGAATCCCAAACAGGGACGGTGGCTACACCTTC. It encodes CASRIPNRDGGYTF.

The gene calls are TRBV5-1 and TRBJ2-5; TRBD1 might be the D (6 bases). This CDR3 is 15 amino acids long. V was cut by 5 bases and J by 4 bases, with 18 bases left in between. CDR1 and CDR2 from the germline V gene are SGHRS and YFSETQ. The CDR3, as DNA: TGCGCCAGCAGTTTACAGGGTCAGGCAGGAGAGACCCAGTACTTC. Translating gives CASSLQGQAGETQYF.

V gene TRBV11-2 combines with J gene TRBJ2-3; 7 bases match TRBD2. The CDR3 covers 15 residues. Losses at the gene ends were 5 bases for V and 3 bases for J; bases not matched to a gene: 8. Germline CDR1 is SGHAT and CDR2 is FQNNGV. In DNA form, the CDR3 reads TGTGCCAGCAGCCTAAGCGGGAAAGGGACAGATACGCAGTATTTT. Translation gives CASSLSGKGTDTQYF.

The rearrangement uses TRBV19 and TRBJ2-3, with TRBD1 matching over 8 bases. J lost 5 bases, V lost 5 bases, and 3 bases had no gene match. Per germline, CDR1 LNHDA and CDR2 SQIVND (reference sequence). This CDR3 is built from 13 residues. The CDR3 loop reads CASSQGARDTQYF. The CDR3 region has the DNA TGTGCCAGTAGTCAGGGGGCAAGAGATACGCAGTATTTT.

The V and J genes are TRBV6-5 and TRBJ1-1; no firm D call. Germline lookup yields CDR1 MNHEY and CDR2 SVGAGI. The CDR3 loop spans 14 amino acids. V was clipped by 0 bases and J by 0 bases, with 5 bases between them. CDR3 region: CASSYSRVNTEAFF. CDR3 nucleotides: TGTGCCAGCAGTTACTCGCGAGTGAACACTGAAGCTTTCTTT.

CDR3 nucleotides: TGTGCCAGCAGCCGAGTGGGTAGCGAGACCTACGAGCAGTACTTC. The encoded protein is CASSRVGSETYEQYF. The rearrangement links TRBV7-9 to TRBJ2-7; possible D gene TRBD2, 5 bases. The germline CDR1 and CDR2 sequences are SEHNR and FQNEAQ (reference sequence). The CDR3 is 15 amino acids. Between the trimmed V and J ends, which lost 5 bases and 2 bases, there was a span of 16 bases. The whole variable domain, remainder taken from reference TRBV7-9 and TRBJ2-7, is DTGVSQNPRHKITKRGQNVTFRCDPISEHNRLYWYRQTLGQGPEFLTYFQNEAQLEKSRLLSDRFSAERPKGSFSTLEIQRTEQGDSAMYLCASSRVGSETYEQYFGPGTRLTVT.

The table lists this clone with a count of one. V usage is TRBV4-2 and J usage is TRBJ1-2; 10 positions match TRBD1. Germline V CDR1 and CDR2: LGHNA, YNFKEQ. This CDR3 has 15 residues. Germline trimming cut 0 bases from V and 4 bases from J; bases unmatched to any gene: 2. The CDR3, as DNA: TGTGCCAGCAGCCAAGAAGGACAGGGGGGCTATGGCTACACCTTC. It is translated as CASSQEGQGGYGYTF.

A remark on this clone: The same CDR3 arises from other DNA sequences in this sample as well. The genes are TRBV5-4 and TRBJ1-6; 8 nucleotides match TRBD1. The germline V gene has CDR1 SGHNT and CDR2 YYREEE (reference sequence). The CDR3 covers 16 residues. V dropped 4 bases and J dropped 7; count of bases not matched to a gene: 10. The CDR3 DNA sequence: TGTGCCAGCAGCCTCGGCGGACAGGGATACAATTCACCCCTCCACTTT. Its translation: CASSLGGQGYNSPLHF.